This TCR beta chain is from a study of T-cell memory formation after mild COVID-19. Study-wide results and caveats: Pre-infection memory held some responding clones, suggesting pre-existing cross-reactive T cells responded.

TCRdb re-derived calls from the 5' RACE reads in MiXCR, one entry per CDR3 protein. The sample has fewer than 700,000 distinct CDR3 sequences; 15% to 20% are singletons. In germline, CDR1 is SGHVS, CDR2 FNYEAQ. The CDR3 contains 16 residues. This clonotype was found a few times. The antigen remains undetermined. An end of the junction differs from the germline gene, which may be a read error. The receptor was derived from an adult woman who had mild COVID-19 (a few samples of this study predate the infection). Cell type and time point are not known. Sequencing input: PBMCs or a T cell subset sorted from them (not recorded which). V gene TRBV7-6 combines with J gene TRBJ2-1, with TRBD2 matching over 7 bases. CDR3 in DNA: TGTGCCAGCAGCTTTCCGTTGAGGGAGGGCGGCAATGAGCAGTTATTC. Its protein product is CASSFPLREGGNEQLF.